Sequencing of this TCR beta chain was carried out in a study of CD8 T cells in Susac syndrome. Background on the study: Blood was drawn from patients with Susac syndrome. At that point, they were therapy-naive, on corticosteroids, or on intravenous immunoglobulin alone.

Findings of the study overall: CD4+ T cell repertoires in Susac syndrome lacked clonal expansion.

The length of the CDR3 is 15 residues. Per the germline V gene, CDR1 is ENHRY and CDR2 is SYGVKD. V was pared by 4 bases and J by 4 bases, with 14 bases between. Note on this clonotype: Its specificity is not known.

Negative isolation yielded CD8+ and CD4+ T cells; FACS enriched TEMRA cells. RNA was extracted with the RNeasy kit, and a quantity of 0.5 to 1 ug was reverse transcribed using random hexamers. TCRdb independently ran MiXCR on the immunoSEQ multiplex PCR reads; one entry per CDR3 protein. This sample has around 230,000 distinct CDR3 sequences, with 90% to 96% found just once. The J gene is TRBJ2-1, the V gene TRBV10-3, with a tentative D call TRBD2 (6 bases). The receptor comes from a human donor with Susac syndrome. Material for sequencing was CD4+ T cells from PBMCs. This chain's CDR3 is CAISGSSGGYNEQFF. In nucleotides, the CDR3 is TGTGCCATCAGTGGTAGTAGCGGAGGGTACAATGAGCAGTTCTTC.